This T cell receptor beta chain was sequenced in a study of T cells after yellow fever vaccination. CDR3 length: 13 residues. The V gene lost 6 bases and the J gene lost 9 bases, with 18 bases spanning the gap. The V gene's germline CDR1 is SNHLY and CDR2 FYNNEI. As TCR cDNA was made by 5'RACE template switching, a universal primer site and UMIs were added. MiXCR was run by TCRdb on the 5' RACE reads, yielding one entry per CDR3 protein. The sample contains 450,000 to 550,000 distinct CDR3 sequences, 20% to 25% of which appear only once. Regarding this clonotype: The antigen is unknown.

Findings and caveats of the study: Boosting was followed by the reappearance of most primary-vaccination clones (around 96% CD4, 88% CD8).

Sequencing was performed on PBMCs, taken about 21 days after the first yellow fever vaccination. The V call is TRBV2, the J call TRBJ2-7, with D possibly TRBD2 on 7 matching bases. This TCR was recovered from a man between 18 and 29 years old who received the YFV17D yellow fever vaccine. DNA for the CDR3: TGTGCCAGCAGCCCCACGGGGGGCTCGGGGCAGTACGTC. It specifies CASSPTGGSGQYV.